Each of the 18 T cell receptor beta chains below was sequenced from the same sample in a study of cytomegalovirus exposure and HLA in healthy donors. This PCR relied on a set of 60 Vbeta primers and 13 Jbeta primers. Method: immunoSEQ multiplex PCR; TCRdb's copy keeps in-frame clones and lacks some. The table has 100,000 to 150,000 clones, roughly 72% seen once; the top ten hold approximately 7%. Material: PBMCs. Receptors were obtained from a male donor in good health and CMV-seronegative.

This rearrangement joins TRBV7-2 to TRBJ1-1, with D possibly being TRBD1 (6 bases). The length of the CDR3 is 15 residues. The germline V gene has CDR1 SGHTA and CDR2 FQGNSA. V lost 5 bases and J 5 bases, leaving 18 bases between the germline ends. CDR3 sequence reads: CASSHDLRGWTEAFF. CDR3 in DNA: TGTGCCAGCAGCCATGATTTGAGGGGGTGGACTGAAGCTTTCTTT.

This clone was picked up a small number of times. V and J are TRBV6-1 and TRBJ2-2; no reliable D call. The CDR3 has 11 amino acids. Between the trimmed V and J ends, which lost 7 bases and 6 bases, there was a span of 6 bases. Germline CDR1 and CDR2: MNHNS and SASEGT. Here the CDR3 reads CASTEAGELFF. In DNA, the CDR3 is TGTGCCAGCACCGAGGCCGGGGAGCTGTTTTTT.

A single count supports this clone. CDR3 sequence (DNA): TGTGCCAGCAGCTTAGCACTAGCGGGGGGCCCTAAGTATTTT. This translates into CASSLALAGGPKYF. The genes are TRBV7-9 and TRBJ2-3, with TRBD2 matching over 12 bases. V lost 0 bases to trimming and J lost 13 bases; unmatched junction nucleotides: 5. The germline V gene encodes CDR1 SEHNR and CDR2 FQNEAQ (reference sequence). The CDR3 length is 14 residues.

The chain employs TRBV6-5 and TRBJ1-6; D remains unclear. The CDR3 consists of 13 residues. Trimming shortened V by 2 bases and J by 9 bases, and 8 bases separated the two germline ends. Germline assignment: CDR1 MNHEY and CDR2 SVGAGI. The CDR3 nucleotides read TGTGCCAGCAGTTACGGTAACGGTTCACCCCTCCACTTT. It encodes CASSYGNGSPLHF.

V gene TRBV30 combines with J gene TRBJ1-5, with D possibly TRBD1 on 6 matching bases. The CDR3 is made up of 15 amino acids. Germline loops: CDR1 GTSNPN, CDR2 SVGIG (reference sequence). V was pared by 2 bases and J by 0 bases, with 11 bases between. CDR3 sequence reads: CAWSSDRSSNQPQHF. Here the CDR3 DNA reads TGTGCCTGGAGTAGCGACAGGAGTAGCAATCAGCCCCAGCATTTT. Variable domain in full (rest from reference TRBV30 and TRBJ1-5): SQTIHQWPATLVQPVGSPLSLECTVEGTSNPNLYWYRQAAGRGLQLLFYSVGIGQISSEVPQNLSASRPQDRQFILSSKKLLLSDSGFYLCAWSSDRSSNQPQHFGDGTRLSIL.

The CDR3 region is CASSISGTGVNNEQFF. The CDR3 coding sequence is TGTGCCAGTAGTATATCCGGGACAGGGGTCAACAATGAGCAGTTCTTC. This chain connects TRBV19 to TRBJ2-1, with TRBD1 matching 10 bases. CDR1 LNHDA and CDR2 SQIVND come from the germline V gene (reference sequence). The CDR3 loop spans 16 amino acids. Losses at the gene ends were 2 bases for V and 5 bases for J; bases not matched to a gene: 6. The full variable domain, in which reference TRBV19 and TRBJ2-1 provide the parts outside the CDR3, is DGGITQSPKYLFRKEGQNVTLSCEQNLNHDAMYWYRQDPGQGLRLIYYSQIVNDFQKGDIAEGYSVSREKKESFPLTVTSAQKNPTAFYLCASSISGTGVNNEQFFGPGTRLTVL.

CDR3 region: CASSFNSGGITDTQYF. The CDR3 bases are TGTGCCAGCAGCTTTAATTCTGGGGGCATCACAGATACGCAGTATTTT. This rearrangement joins TRBV7-2 to TRBJ2-3, with D possibly TRBD1 on 6 matching bases. The CDR3 has 16 amino acids. Trimming removed 3 bases from V and 2 bases from J, with 15 bases in between. Germline V gives CDR1 SGHTA, CDR2 FQGNSA.

The chain combines TRBV7-3 with TRBJ1-1; D ambiguous. The CDR3 has 11 amino acids. Trimming stripped 5 bases from V and 7 bases from J, with 8 bases between. The germline CDR1 and CDR2 sequences are SGHTA and FQGTGA. The CDR3 nucleotides are TGTGCCAGCAGCCTCGCAGGTGAAGCTTTCTTT. Amino acid sequence: CASSLAGEAFF.

The V call is TRBV28, the J call TRBJ2-1, with TRBD1 matching 8 bases. The CDR3 totals 14 residues. Trimming cost V 2 bases and J 4 bases; bases outside gene matches: 1. CDR1 MDHEN and CDR2 SYDVKM come from the germline V gene. DNA of the CDR3: TGTGCCAGCAGTTTACACAGGGGGTACAATGAGCAGTTCTTC. Its protein product is CASSLHRGYNEQFF. Looking up the rest from reference TRBV28 and TRBJ2-1 gives the full variable domain: DVKVTQSSRYLVKRTGEKVFLECVQDMDHENMFWYRQDPGLGLRLIYFSYDVKMKEKGDIPEGYSVSREKKERFSLILESASTNQTSMYLCASSLHRGYNEQFFGPGTRLTVL.

The chain uses TRBV7-2 and TRBJ2-7, with D unclear. Trimming left V 4 bases short and J 3 bases short, with 10 bases between. The CDR3 is 13 residues long. Germline V gene lookup returns CDR1 SGHTA and CDR2 FQGNSA. CDR3 nucleotide sequence: TGTGCCAGCAGCTCGAGAAATAACTACGAGCAGTACTTC. Amino acids: CASSSRNNYEQYF.

This chain uses TRBV14 with TRBJ1-2, with a weak D call TRBD1 (6 bases). Germline V gene lookup returns CDR1 SGHDN and CDR2 FVKESK. The ends were cut back, 0 bases at V and 4 bases at J, with 12 bases in the middle. The CDR3 spans 15 residues. The CDR3 here is CASSQDLGTLYGYTF. The CDR3 DNA sequence: TGTGCCAGCAGCCAAGATCTTGGGACACTCTATGGCTACACCTTC.

The rearrangement uses TRBV5-1 and TRBJ2-1; TRBD1 agrees at 10 bases. The length of the CDR3 is 20 residues. Trimming removed 5 bases from V and 4 bases from J; junction bases left unmatched: 21. Germline V gives CDR1 SGHRS, CDR2 YFSETQ. CDR3 loop: CASRLGQGGTATRRYNEQFF. CDR3 coding DNA: TGCGCCAGCAGGTTAGGACAGGGGGGGACAGCTACTCGCCGTTACAATGAGCAGTTCTTC.

The rearrangement joins TRBV7-9 to TRBJ2-7; 13 nucleotides agree with TRBD2. Looked up from germline, CDR1 is SEHNR and CDR2 is FQNEAQ (reference sequence). This CDR3 contains 14 residues. V lost 5 bases to trimming and J lost 6 bases; unmatched junction nucleotides: 4. The CDR3 DNA is TGTGCCAGCAGCGCGGGACTAGCGGGAAGCGAGCAGTACTTC. This translates into CASSAGLAGSEQYF.

This chain connects TRBV28 to TRBJ1-5; D might be TRBD1 (5 bases). The CDR3 runs 16 residues. Trimming removed 2 bases from V and 0 bases from J, with 11 bases in between. CDR1 is MDHEN, CDR2 SYDVKM, per germline. In DNA, the CDR3 is TGTGCCAGCAGTTTAGGGGGGGTTAGTAGCAATCAGCCCCAGCATTTT. This encodes CASSLGGVSSNQPQHF. Filled out from reference TRBV28 and TRBJ1-5, the complete variable domain reads DVKVTQSSRYLVKRTGEKVFLECVQDMDHENMFWYRQDPGLGLRLIYFSYDVKMKEKGDIPEGYSVSREKKERFSLILESASTNQTSMYLCASSLGGVSSNQPQHFGDGTRLSIL.

This sequence joins TRBV25-1 and TRBJ2-1; 7 bases are a match to TRBD1. The germline V gene encodes CDR1 MGHDK and CDR2 SYGVNS. V shed 6 bases, J shed 7 bases, and the junction held 9 bases outside the gene matches. The length of the CDR3 is 14 residues. CDR3 sequence reads: CASSGTAVGNEQFF. For the CDR3, the DNA is TGTGCCAGCAGCGGGACAGCTGTAGGGAATGAGCAGTTCTTC.

This clone has a single count. This chain links TRBV6-5 with TRBJ1-2, with D possibly matching TRBD1 (5 bases). Trimming took 6 bases from V and 8 from J, leaving 16 bases between them. Germline-derived CDR1 and CDR2 are MNHEY and SVGAGI. The CDR3 has 13 residues. The DNA for the CDR3 is TGTGCCAGCAGGTGGGGGGAACTCGGGGGCTACACCTTC. Amino acid sequence: CASRWGELGGYTF.

The V call is TRBV5-4, the J call TRBJ2-2; no firm D call. Germline V lookup: CDR1 SGHNT, CDR2 YYREEE (reference sequence). CDR3 length: 12 residues. V lost 4 bases, J lost 7 bases, and 8 bases lay in between. In DNA, the CDR3 is TGTGCCAGCAGCGTAAGAGGCGGGGAGCTGTTTTTT. Its protein product is CASSVRGGELFF.

This clone was recorded only once. The chain links TRBV9 to TRBJ1-4, with TRBD1 matching 8 bases. There are 15 residues in the CDR3. V was pared by 0 bases and J by 4 bases, with 2 bases of the junction left unmatched. CDR1 SGDLS and CDR2 YYNGEE come from the germline V gene. The CDR3: CASSVGGQVNEKLFF. The CDR3 bases are TGTGCCAGCAGCGTAGGGGGACAGGTTAATGAAAAACTGTTTTTT.